These T cell receptor beta chains were read from a single sample in a study of brain T cells in children with intractable seizures. Clones were sequenced by immunoSEQ multiplex PCR, and TCRdb holds only the in-frame ones, with some missing. The sample lists 95,000 to 120,000 clones; roughly 94% were seen once. Source: peripheral blood, taken at surgery. The source is a boy under two years old with hemimegalencephaly and intractable seizures. The CDR3 runs from the conserved cysteine through the conserved F or W. D genes are given only for firm matches. Clone size, where shown, is once, few, many, or a class for clones that have expanded.

J gene | clone size | V gene | D gene | CDR3 protein
TRBJ2-5 | once | TRBV5-6 | TRBD2 | CASSFRTSGRAGAAQYF
TRBJ1-2 | NA | TRBV7-2 | NA | CASSSTEGLGYTF
TRBJ2-7 | NA | TRBV7-2 | NA | CASSRGGVGPYEQYF
TRBJ2-7 | once | TRBV12-3/TRBV12-4 | NA | CASSLGASYEQYF
TRBJ2-7 | NA | TRBV5-4 | TRBD2 | CASSPHAGGGPIGEQYF
TRBJ2-1 | NA | TRBV29-1 | NA | CSVGGADPYNEQFF
TRBJ2-1 | NA | TRBV7-3 | TRBD2 | CASSSRTSSPDEQFF
TRBJ2-5 | NA | TRBV25-1 | TRBD2 | CASSERGLAGEGQYF
TRBJ2-3 | NA | TRBV11-3 | NA | CASSARGSTDTQYF
TRBJ2-2 | NA | TRBV7-3 | NA | CASSLLWGSPPGELFF
TRBJ2-1 | NA | TRBV24-1 | TRBD2 | CATSDRTPGLAGPYNEQFF
TRBJ1-1 | NA | TRBV9 | NA | CASSVAIGPYTEAFF
TRBJ2-1 | NA | TRBV5-4 | NA | CASSSFLYNEQFF
TRBJ1-3 | NA | TRBV4-1 | TRBD1 | CASSQGGQQGAVRNTIYF
TRBJ1-2 | NA | TRBV5-1 | NA | CASSLRVNYGYTF
TRBJ2-1 | NA | TRBV24-1 | NA | CATSVWGRPGRYEQFF
TRBJ2-2 | NA | TRBV9 | NA | CASSDSLRDRDTGELFF
TRBJ1-2 | NA | TRBV5-4 | NA | CASSLGGSYGYTF
TRBJ2-1 | NA | TRBV30 | TRBD2 | CAWSLQTPSTSGSLASYNEQFF
TRBJ2-3 | NA | TRBV4-3 | TRBD2 | CASSQEGAGGPKDTQYF
TRBJ1-1 | NA | TRBV5-6 | NA | CASSPIGGSDHEAFF
TRBJ1-5 | NA | TRBV2 | NA | CASTDGSNQPQHF
TRBJ2-1 | NA | TRBV3-1/TRBV3-2 | TRBD2 | CASSQGTSGSNEQFF
TRBJ1-2 | NA | TRBV5-1 | NA | CASSLADRNYGYTF
TRBJ1-2 | NA | TRBV9 | TRBD1 | CASSIYRDRLLYGYTF
TRBJ1-1 | NA | TRBV7-2 | NA | CASSLGGGNTEAFF
TRBJ1-6 | few | TRBV4-2 | NA | CASSHQAVPGPKGYNSPLHF
TRBJ1-5 | NA | TRBV27 | NA | CASSPGLYSNQPQHF
TRBJ1-1 | NA | TRBV6-2/TRBV6-3 | NA | CASSDNTEAFF
TRBJ2-7 | once | TRBV28 | NA | CASSLQGYEQYF
TRBJ2-7 | NA | TRBV6-2/TRBV6-3 | TRBD2 | CASSYWVAGGSEQYF
TRBJ1-2 | NA | TRBV18 | NA | CASGRDLHEGGYTF
TRBJ1-3 | NA | TRBV28 | NA | CASSSYGNTIYF
TRBJ2-6 | NA | TRBV28 | TRBD1 | CASSLWTGVAGANVLTF
TRBJ1-5 | NA | TRBV27 | TRBD1 | CASSRGDRASNQPQHF
TRBJ2-3 | once | TRBV6-1 | TRBD1 | CASSEPRQGALTDTQYF
TRBJ2-1 | NA | TRBV15 | TRBD1 | CATSRDIDRGDNEQFF
TRBJ1-1 | NA | TRBV29-1 | NA | CSVALQAANTEAFF
TRBJ2-3 | NA | TRBV5-1 | TRBD2 | CASSRLPGGPNTQYF
TRBJ1-1 | NA | TRBV19 | NA | CASSMGRGTEAFF
TRBJ2-5 | NA | TRBV13 | NA | CASSPGLRETQYF
TRBJ1-5 | NA | TRBV5-7 | NA | CASSLVGDQPQHF
TRBJ2-1 | NA | TRBV24-1 | TRBD2 | CATSKLAGANEQFF
TRBJ2-3 | NA | TRBV5-3 | NA | CARSSRTGLIPSTDTQYF